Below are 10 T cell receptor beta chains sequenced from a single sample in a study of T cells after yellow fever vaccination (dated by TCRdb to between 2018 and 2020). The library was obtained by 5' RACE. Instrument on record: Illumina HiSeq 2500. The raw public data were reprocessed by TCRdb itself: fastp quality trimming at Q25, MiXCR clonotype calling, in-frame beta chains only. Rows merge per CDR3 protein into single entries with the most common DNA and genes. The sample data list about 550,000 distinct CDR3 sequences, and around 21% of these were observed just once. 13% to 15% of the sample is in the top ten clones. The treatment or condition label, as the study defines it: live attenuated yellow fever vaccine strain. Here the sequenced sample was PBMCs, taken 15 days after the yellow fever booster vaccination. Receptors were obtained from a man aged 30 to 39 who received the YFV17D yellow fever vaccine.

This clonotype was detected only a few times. The CDR3 here is CASSLTGTGGFEQFF. The CDR3 DNA reads TGTGCCAGCAGCTTAACCGGGACTGGAGGTTTTGAGCAGTTCTTC. This rearrangement joins TRBV7-2 to TRBJ2-1, with D tentatively TRBD2 (6 bases). The CDR3 extends over 15 amino acids. Germline V gene data show CDR1 as SGHTA and CDR2 as FQGNSA. V dropped 2 bases and J dropped 9 bases, with 17 bases sitting between them. Full variable domain (rest looked up from reference TRBV7-2 and TRBJ2-1): GAGVSQSPSNKVTEKGKDVELRCDPISGHTALYWYRQSLGQGLEFLIYFQGNSAPDKSGLPSDRFSAERTGGSVSTLTIQRTQQEDSAVYLCASSLTGTGGFEQFFGPGTRLTVL.

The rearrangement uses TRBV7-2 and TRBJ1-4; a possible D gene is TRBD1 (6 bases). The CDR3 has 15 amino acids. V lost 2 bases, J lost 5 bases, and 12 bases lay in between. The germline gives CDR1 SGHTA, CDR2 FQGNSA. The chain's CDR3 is CASSLLSGANEKLFF. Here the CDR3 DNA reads TGTGCCAGCAGCTTATTGTCGGGGGCAAATGAAAAACTGTTTTTT.

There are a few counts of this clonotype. The CDR3 is CASSSRGLATDTQYF. DNA of the CDR3: TGCGCCAGCAGCTCAAGGGGACTAGCCACAGATACGCAGTATTTT. The chain recombines TRBV5-1 with TRBJ2-3; TRBD2 agrees at 9 bases. Per the germline V gene, CDR1 is SGHRS and CDR2 is YFSETQ. J was trimmed by 2 bases and V by 3 bases; bases with no gene match: 4. This CDR3 is 15 amino acids long.

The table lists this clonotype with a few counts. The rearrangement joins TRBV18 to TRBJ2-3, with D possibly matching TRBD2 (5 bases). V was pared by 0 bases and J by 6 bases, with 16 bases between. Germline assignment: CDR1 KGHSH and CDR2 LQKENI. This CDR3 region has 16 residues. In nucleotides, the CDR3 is TGTGCCAGCTCACCACCGACTGGACCCACGGGGGATACGCAGTATTTT. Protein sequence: CASSPPTGPTGDTQYF.

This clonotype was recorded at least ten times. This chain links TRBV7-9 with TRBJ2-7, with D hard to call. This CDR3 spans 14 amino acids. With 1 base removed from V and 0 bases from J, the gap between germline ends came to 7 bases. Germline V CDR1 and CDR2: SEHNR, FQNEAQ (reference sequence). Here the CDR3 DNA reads TGTGCCAGCAGCTTAGGTGGCGGCTCCTACGAGCAGTACTTC. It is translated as CASSLGGGSYEQYF.

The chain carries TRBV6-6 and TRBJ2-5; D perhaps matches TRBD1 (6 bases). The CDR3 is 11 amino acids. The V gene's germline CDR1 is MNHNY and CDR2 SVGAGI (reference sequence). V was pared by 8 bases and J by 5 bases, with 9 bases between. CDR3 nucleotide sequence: TGTGCCAGCCGACAGGCGGAGACCCAGTACTTC. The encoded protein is CASRQAETQYF.

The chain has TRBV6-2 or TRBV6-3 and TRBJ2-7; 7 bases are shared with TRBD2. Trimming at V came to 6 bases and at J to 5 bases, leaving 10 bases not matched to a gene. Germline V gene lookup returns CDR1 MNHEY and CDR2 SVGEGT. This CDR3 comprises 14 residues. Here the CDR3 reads CASSRSVAGNEQYF. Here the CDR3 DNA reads TGTGCCAGCAGCCGCTCGGTAGCGGGTAACGAGCAGTACTTC.

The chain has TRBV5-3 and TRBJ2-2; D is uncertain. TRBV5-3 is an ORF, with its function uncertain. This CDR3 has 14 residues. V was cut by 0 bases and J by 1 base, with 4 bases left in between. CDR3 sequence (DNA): TGTGCCAGAAGCTTGGAACAGAACACCGGGGAGCTGTTTTTT. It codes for CARSLEQNTGELFF.

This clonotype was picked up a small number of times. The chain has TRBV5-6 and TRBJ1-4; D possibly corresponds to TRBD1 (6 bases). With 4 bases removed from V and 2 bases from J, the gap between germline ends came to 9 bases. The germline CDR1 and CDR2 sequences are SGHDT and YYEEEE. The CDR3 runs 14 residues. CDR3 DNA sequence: TGTGCCAGCAGCGCGGACAGTACTAATGAAAAACTGTTTTTT. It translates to CASSADSTNEKLFF.

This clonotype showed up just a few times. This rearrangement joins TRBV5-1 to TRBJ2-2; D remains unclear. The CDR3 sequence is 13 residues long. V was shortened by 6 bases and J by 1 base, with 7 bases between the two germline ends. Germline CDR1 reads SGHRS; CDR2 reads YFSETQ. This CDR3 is CASTAENTGELFF. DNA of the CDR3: TGCGCCAGCACGGCAGAGAACACCGGGGAGCTGTTTTTT.